This T cell receptor (beta chain) was captured in a study of response to subunit inactivated influenza vaccine. Study-level points and caveats: Few new T cells, the authors suggested, are recruited by each seasonal influenza vaccination.

TCRdb itself ran the RT-PCR reads through MiXCR, one entry per CDR3 protein. Seen here are approximately 700,000 distinct CDR3 sequences, approximately 15% observed once, and the top ten hold less than 7%. The CDR3 has 14 amino acids. Losses at the gene ends were 6 bases for V and 4 bases for J; bases not matched to a gene: 5. The germline V gene has CDR1 MNHNS and CDR2 SASEGT. This clonotype turned up a few times. The antigen is unknown. The rearrangement uses TRBV6-1 and TRBJ2-1; 8 bases are shared with TRBD2. The sample consisted of PBMCs from blood, taken approximately 15 days before vaccination. This clonotype originated in a man over 45 who received an inactivated influenza vaccine. The CDR3 protein is CASSVSSGYNEQFF. The CDR3 DNA is TGTGCCAGCAGCGTGTCTAGCGGGTACAATGAGCAGTTCTTC.